Shown below are 14 T cell receptor beta chains from a single sample sequenced in a study of cytomegalovirus exposure and HLA in healthy donors. PCR involved 60 Vbeta and 13 Jbeta primers. Some clones are missing from TCRdb's copy, which holds only in-frame ones; the method was immunoSEQ multiplex PCR. The profile shows roughly 69,000 clones, about 75% of them singletons. The sample comprised PBMCs. The receptors shown here come from a man aged 18 to 35 in good health and CMV-seronegative.

This clone was found once. A much larger clone lies one base from this, so it may be a read error. This sample also contains other DNA sequences that code for the same CDR3. This chain joins TRBV5-1 and TRBJ1-4, with D perhaps matching TRBD1 (5 bases). V lost 0 bases to trimming and J lost 5 bases, with 5 bases between them. The CDR3 has 13 residues. Germline CDR1 SGHRS, CDR2 YFSETQ. DNA of the CDR3: TGCGCCAGCAGCTTGGCAGGGAATGAAAAACTGTTTTTT. It codes for CASSLAGNEKLFF.

The V and J genes are TRBV5-1 and TRBJ2-1, with 8 positions matching TRBD1. With 6 bases clipped from V and 0 bases from J, the junction kept 8 bases outside the gene matches. The CDR3 has 16 residues. Germline values: CDR1 SGHRS, CDR2 YFSETQ. Here the CDR3 reads CASITGQAGSYNEQFF. The CDR3 DNA follows: TGCGCCAGCATAACGGGACAGGCAGGCTCCTACAATGAGCAGTTCTTC.

The genes are TRBV4-2 and TRBJ2-5, with 8 bases identical to TRBD2. Germline V gene data show CDR1 as LGHNA and CDR2 as YNFKEQ. V lost 4 bases, J lost 4 bases, and 11 bases stayed unmatched. This CDR3 has 16 residues. The chain's CDR3 is CASSPSSGGGRETQYF. CDR3 nucleotides: TGTGCCAGCAGCCCCTCGAGCGGGGGTGGTCGAGAGACCCAGTACTTC.

V usage is TRBV5-6 and J usage is TRBJ2-7; no reliable D call. The CDR3 is 16 amino acids. CDR1 SGHDT and CDR2 YYEEEE come from the germline V gene. The V end lost 0 bases, the J end lost 1 base, and 14 bases lay between the germline ends. Here the CDR3 DNA reads TGTGCCAGCAGCTTGGCGGGTTCTGCTTCATCCTACGAGCAGTACGTC. Amino acid sequence: CASSLAGSASSYEQYV.

This chain joins TRBV28 and TRBJ1-4; D unresolved. CDR3 length equals 15 residues. CDR1 is MDHEN and CDR2 is SYDVKM in the germline V gene. V shed 5 bases and J shed 4 bases, with 14 bases lying between them. CDR3 loop: CASSPWGGYNEKLFF. CDR3 nucleotide sequence: TGTGCCAGCAGTCCTTGGGGAGGGTATAATGAAAAACTGTTTTTT.

Only a few counts were recorded for this clone. The chain employs TRBV5-4 and TRBJ2-3; 7 bases line up with TRBD2. This CDR3 region has 15 residues. J gave up 4 bases and V 0 bases, and 5 bases lay outside the gene matches. CDR1 and CDR2 from the germline V gene are SGHNT and YYREEE (reference sequence). CDR3 protein: CASSLVRGVADTQYF. The CDR3 nucleotides read TGTGCCAGCAGCTTGGTCCGGGGGGTGGCAGATACGCAGTATTTT.

The V and J genes are TRBV4-2 and TRBJ1-2; 8 positions match TRBD1. Germline V gene data show CDR1 as LGHNA and CDR2 as YNFKEQ. The trim removed 3 bases at V and 6 bases at J, leaving 9 bases unmatched. The CDR3 contains 15 residues. The CDR3, as DNA: TGTGCCAGCAGCCAGGAACGGACAGGGTTAAATGGCTACACCTTC. It specifies CASSQERTGLNGYTF.

The rearrangement links TRBV19 to TRBJ1-6; TRBD1 aligns across 10 bases. V lost 3 bases and J lost 8; bases outside the gene matches: 7. The CDR3 spans 16 residues. Per the germline V gene, CDR1 is LNHDA and CDR2 is SQIVND (reference sequence). CDR3 residues: CASSIHDGTGDSPLHF. The CDR3 nucleotides are TGTGCCAGTAGTATTCACGATGGGACAGGGGATTCACCCCTCCACTTT.

V is TRBV28 and J is TRBJ1-4, with D possibly TRBD1 on 6 matching bases. V lost 6 bases and J 4 bases, leaving 18 bases between the germline ends. Germline loops: CDR1 MDHEN, CDR2 SYDVKM. CDR3 size: 16 residues. In DNA form, the CDR3 reads TGTGCCAGCAGCCGACGCAGGGGCGGGGGTAATGAAAAACTGTTTTTT. This gives the protein CASSRRRGGGNEKLFF. Supplemented by reference TRBV28 and TRBJ1-4, the full variable domain reads DVKVTQSSRYLVKRTGEKVFLECVQDMDHENMFWYRQDPGLGLRLIYFSYDVKMKEKGDIPEGYSVSREKKERFSLILESASTNQTSMYLCASSRRRGGGNEKLFFGSGTQLSVL.

CDR3 in DNA: TGTGCCAGCAGCCGGGGGGGACAGGGAGGGTGGGACACCTACGAGCAGTACTTC. It is translated as CASSRGGQGGWDTYEQYF. The rearrangement joins TRBV7-8 to TRBJ2-7; tentatively, D is TRBD1 (9 bases). Trimming cost V 5 bases and J 2 bases, with 25 bases left between them. Germline V CDR1 and CDR2: SGHVS, FQNEAQ. This CDR3 is 18 amino acids long.

The chain couples TRBV6-5 to TRBJ2-7, with 9 bases matching TRBD2. The CDR3 has 14 amino acids. Germline V gives CDR1 MNHEY, CDR2 SVGAGI. The junction had 9 bases not matched to a gene; V was cut back by 6 bases and J by 6 bases. The CDR3 DNA reads TGTGCCAGCAGACAAGCGGGGGGCGCATTCGAGCAGTACGTC. This encodes CASRQAGGAFEQYV.

The chain links TRBV18 to TRBJ1-2; 10 nucleotides align to TRBD1. V dropped 3 bases and J dropped 6; count of bases not matched to a gene: 7. CDR3 length: 15 residues. Germline values: CDR1 KGHSH, CDR2 LQKENI. The CDR3 region has the DNA TGTGCCAGCTCACCTCCCCCGGGACAGGGGAATGGCTACACCTTC. It specifies CASSPPPGQGNGYTF.

The chain employs TRBV15 and TRBJ2-2, with 7 nucleotides matching TRBD1. Unmatched junction bases numbered 5, after V lost 1 base and J lost 3 bases. Per the germline V gene, CDR1 is LNHNV and CDR2 is YYDKDF (reference sequence). The CDR3 contains 16 residues. For the CDR3, the DNA is TGTGCCACCAGCAGAGGGCATACAGGGGACACCGGGGAGCTGTTTTTT. Protein sequence: CATSRGHTGDTGELFF.

This chain links TRBV7-3 with TRBJ1-2; 7 positions match TRBD1. This CDR3 spans 13 amino acids. Germline loops: CDR1 SGHTA, CDR2 FQGTGA. Trimming removed 1 base from V and 7 bases from J; junction bases left unmatched: 3. The CDR3 reads CASSLIGTAGYTF. For the CDR3, the DNA is TGTGCCAGCAGCTTAATTGGGACAGCTGGCTACACCTTC.